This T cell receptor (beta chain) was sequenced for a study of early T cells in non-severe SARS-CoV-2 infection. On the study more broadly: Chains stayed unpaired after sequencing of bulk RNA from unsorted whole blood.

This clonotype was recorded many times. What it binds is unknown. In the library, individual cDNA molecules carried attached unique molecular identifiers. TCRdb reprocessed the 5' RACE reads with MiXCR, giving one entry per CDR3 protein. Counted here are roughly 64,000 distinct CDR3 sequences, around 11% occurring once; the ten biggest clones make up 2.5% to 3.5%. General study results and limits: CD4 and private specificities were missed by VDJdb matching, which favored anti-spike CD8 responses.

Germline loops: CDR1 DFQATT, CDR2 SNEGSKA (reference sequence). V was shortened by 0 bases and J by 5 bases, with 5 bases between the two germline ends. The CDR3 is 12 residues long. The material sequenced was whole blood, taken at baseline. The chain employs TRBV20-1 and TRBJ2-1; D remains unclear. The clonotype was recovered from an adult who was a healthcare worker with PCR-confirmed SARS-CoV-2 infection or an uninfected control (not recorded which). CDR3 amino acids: CSARETDNEQFF. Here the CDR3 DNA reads TGCAGTGCTAGAGAGACGGACAATGAGCAGTTCTTC.